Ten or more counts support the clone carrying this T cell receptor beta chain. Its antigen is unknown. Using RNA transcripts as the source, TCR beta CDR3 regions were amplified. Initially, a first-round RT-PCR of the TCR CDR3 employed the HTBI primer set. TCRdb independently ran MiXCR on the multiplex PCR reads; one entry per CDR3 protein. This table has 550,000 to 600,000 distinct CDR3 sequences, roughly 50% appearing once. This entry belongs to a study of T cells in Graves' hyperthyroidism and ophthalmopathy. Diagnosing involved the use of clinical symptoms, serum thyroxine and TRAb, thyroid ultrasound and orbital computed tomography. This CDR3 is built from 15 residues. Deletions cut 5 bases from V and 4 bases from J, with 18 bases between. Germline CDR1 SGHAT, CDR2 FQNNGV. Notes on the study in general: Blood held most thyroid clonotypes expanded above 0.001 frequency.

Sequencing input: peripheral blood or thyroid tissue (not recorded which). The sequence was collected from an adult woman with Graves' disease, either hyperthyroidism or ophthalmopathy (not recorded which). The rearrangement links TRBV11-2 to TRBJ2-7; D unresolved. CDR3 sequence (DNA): TGTGCCAGCAGCCTTGGGGTTACCGGCATTTACGAGCAGTACTTC. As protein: CASSLGVTGIYEQYF.